These 13 T cell receptor beta chains share one sample of origin, sequenced in a study of blood T cell repertoires in COVID-19. Using immunoSEQ multiplex PCR, the repertoire was profiled, and TCRdb retains in-frame clones only, with some absent. The sample contains around 200,000 clones, 89% of which appear only once. The specimen sequenced was PBMCs or T cells enriched from blood (not recorded which). All receptors come from a woman between 40 and 50 years old with acute COVID-19.

The chain links TRBV11-2 to TRBJ1-6; no reliable D call. The CDR3 runs 16 residues. Trimming left V 1 base short and J 3 bases short, with 10 bases between. Germline V gene sequence: CDR1 SGHAT, CDR2 FQNNGV. The CDR3 region has the DNA TGTGCCAGCAGCTTAGTGCGCTACAGCTATAATTCACCCCTCCACTTT. Amino acids: CASSLVRYSYNSPLHF.

This chain connects TRBV4-2 to TRBJ2-5; 7 bases are shared with TRBD1. V was pared by 4 bases and J by 0 bases, with 5 bases of the junction left unmatched. CDR1 is LGHNA, CDR2 YNFKEQ, per germline. The CDR3 is 15 residues long. The CDR3 DNA sequence: TGTGCCAGCAGCCCCGCCGGGACAGACCAAGAGACCCAGTACTTC. It specifies CASSPAGTDQETQYF.

In regard to this clone: Other DNA sequences in this specimen translate into the identical CDR3. The chain uses TRBV15 and TRBJ2-7; unclear D gene. Trimming removed 1 base from V and 0 bases from J, with 7 bases in between. The germline gives CDR1 LNHNV, CDR2 YYDKDF (reference sequence). This CDR3 has 14 amino acids. The CDR3 DNA sequence: TGTGCCACCAGCAGAGGAGGCTCCTCCTACGAGCAGTACTTC. Its translation: CATSRGGSSYEQYF.

The gene calls are TRBV7-2 and TRBJ2-5, with D maybe TRBD2 (5 bases). Trimming shortened V by 0 bases and J by 3 bases, and 17 bases separated the two germline ends. Germline lookup yields CDR1 SGHTA and CDR2 FQGNSA. The CDR3 consists of 17 residues. The CDR3 sequence is CASSLARAGFGKETQYF. CDR3 nucleotide sequence: TGTGCCAGCAGCTTAGCGCGGGCAGGTTTCGGTAAAGAGACCCAGTACTTC.

V and J are TRBV2 and TRBJ1-4; 10 bases match TRBD1. The CDR3 totals 15 residues. V trimming: 6 bases; J trimming: 4 bases; junction bases outside the gene matches: 5. The germline CDR1 and CDR2 sequences are SNHLY and FYNNEI. The CDR3: CASRVTGGVNEKLFF. For the CDR3, the DNA is TGTGCCAGCAGAGTGACAGGGGGCGTTAATGAAAAACTGTTTTTT.

J is TRBJ2-1 and V is TRBV7-2; 9 bases agree with TRBD1. Germline V lookup: CDR1 SGHTA, CDR2 FQGNSA. The V gene end was trimmed by 6 bases and the J gene end by 9 bases; junction bases not matched to a gene: 9. The CDR3 extends over 14 amino acids. This chain's CDR3 is CASSQNRGQGEQFF. The CDR3 region has the DNA TGTGCCAGCAGTCAAAACAGGGGGCAGGGTGAGCAGTTCTTC.

This rearrangement joins TRBV27 to TRBJ1-1; possibly TRBD1 for D (6 bases). Germline assignment: CDR1 MNHEY and CDR2 SMNVEV (reference sequence). Trimming left V 8 bases short and J 6 bases short, with 19 bases between. CDR3 size: 14 residues. The CDR3 sequence: CASVERWGGAEAFF. The CDR3, as DNA: TGTGCCAGCGTCGAGCGTTGGGGGGGCGCTGAAGCTTTCTTT.

The sample holds one count of this clone. The chain is built from TRBV11-2 and TRBJ2-7; possibly TRBD1 for D (6 bases). Germline V CDR1 and CDR2: SGHAT, FQNNGV. There are 14 residues in the CDR3. V lost 0 bases and J 0 bases, leaving 6 bases between the germline ends. CDR3 region: CASSLEDSSYEQYF. CDR3 DNA: TGTGCCAGCAGCTTAGAGGACAGCTCCTACGAGCAGTACTTC.

This clone was seen a single time. The gene calls are TRBV2 and TRBJ2-6, with TRBD1 as a possible D gene (5 bases). CDR1 SNHLY and CDR2 FYNNEI come from the germline V gene. The CDR3 runs to 15 residues. Trimming took off 7 bases at V and 0 bases at J, with 10 bases between the two ends. The CDR3 here is CASKTTDSGANVLTF. The CDR3 nucleotides are TGTGCCAGCAAGACGACAGACTCTGGGGCCAACGTCCTGACTTTC.

Here the CDR3 reads CSARQAYEQYF. The CDR3 bases are TGCAGTGCAAGACAGGCCTACGAGCAGTACTTC. The V gene is TRBV20-1, the J gene TRBJ2-7; D perhaps matches TRBD1 (6 bases). This CDR3 spans 11 amino acids. Trimming left V 6 bases short and J 2 bases short, with 8 bases between. Germline V gives CDR1 DFQATT, CDR2 SNEGSKA (reference sequence).

The rearrangement uses TRBV28 and TRBJ2-3; 9 bases line up with TRBD1. The V segment lost 5 bases and the J segment 7 bases; nucleotides outside the gene matches: 13. CDR1 MDHEN and CDR2 SYDVKM come from the germline V gene. This CDR3 is 16 amino acids long. The CDR3 is CASSPGTGSQSYTQYF. The CDR3 bases are TGTGCCAGCAGTCCCGGGACAGGGTCCCAGTCTTATACGCAGTATTTT.

This clone was detected once. The chain uses TRBV3-1 (or the pseudogene TRBV3-2) and TRBJ1-3, with D perhaps matching TRBD1 (5 bases). V lost 0 bases to trimming and J lost 2 bases, with 8 bases between them. Germline assignment: CDR1 LGHDT and CDR2 YNNKEL (reference sequence). The CDR3 runs to 15 residues. CDR3 coding DNA: TGTGCCAGCAGCCAAGATGGGGGGACTGGAAACACCATATATTTT. Protein product: CASSQDGGTGNTIYF.

V and J are TRBV5-1 and TRBJ2-7, with D possibly TRBD1 on 5 matching bases. The V and J ends lost 3 bases and 5 bases respectively, with 12 bases between them. The CDR3 runs to 13 residues. CDR1 is SGHRS and CDR2 is YFSETQ in the germline V gene. The CDR3 nucleotides are TGCGCCAGCAGCTCGGGCAGGGAAAACGAGCAGTACTTC. Encoded protein: CASSSGRENEQYF.